This T cell receptor (beta chain) was recorded in a study of regulatory T cells in long-lasting Graves disease. Overall study: Graves' cases, newly diagnosed, had used antithyroid drugs under 3 months. Study outcomes and limitations: The study found persistent patients shared more public clonotypes (roughly 2,500) than new patients (about 890). Accuracy may have suffered from the small sample size. The study found TRBV28, TRBJ1-2 and TRBJ2-5 favored in persistent disease.

iRepertoire HTBI primers and Arm-PCR of CDR3 regions built TCR beta libraries. Each CDR3 protein gets one entry after TCRdb re-called the multiplex PCR reads with MiXCR. The sample records 500,000 or so distinct CDR3 sequences, about 16% being singletons. The time point here: newly diagnosed GD, antithyroid drugs for less than 3 months. RNA isolated from PBMCs was used to make the TCR library. CDR1 MDHEN and CDR2 SYDVKM come from the germline V gene. Trimming took off 6 bases at V and 0 bases at J, with 14 bases between the two ends. The CDR3 sequence is 16 residues long. The sample holds many counts of this clonotype. Its antigen is currently unknown. The same sample was also used in a study of T cells in Graves' hyperthyroidism and ophthalmopathy.

The rearrangement uses TRBV28 and TRBJ1-4; D gene unclear. This sequence originates from a woman aged 35-65 years with Graves disease. This material consisted of peripheral blood mononuclear cells (PBMCs), taken at new diagnosis, from a patient treated with antithyroid drugs. CDR3 DNA sequence: TGTGCCAGCAGCTTCGCCCGACGGCCAACTAATGAAAAACTGTTTTTT. The encoded protein is CASSFARRPTNEKLFF.